This T cell receptor beta chain was sequenced in a study of blood T cell repertoires in COVID-19. Study summary: Sources were T cells, B-cell-depleted T cells, or PBMCs; the material itself was cDNA or gDNA.

As handled by the study authors: By means of reference gene primer amplification, nucleated cell counts were estimated. Profiling relied on immunoSEQ multiplex PCR, and the TCRdb table lists in-frame clones only, not all of them. That table supplies the V and J calls and clone size; D and trimming were determined from the DNA. The table records about 130,000 clones, roughly nine tenths of them present only once. The sequenced material came from peripheral blood. This TCR was sampled from a man aged 45 to 65 with COVID-19, enrolled during active disease.

CDR3 in amino acids: CASSFGPPGAGGRETQYF. In DNA, the CDR3 is TGTGCCAGCAGTTTCGGCCCCCCGGGGGCGGGAGGGCGTGAGACCCAGTACTTC. The chain carries TRBV27 and TRBJ2-5; 9 bases line up with TRBD2. The length of the CDR3 is 18 residues. Germline CDR1 is MNHEY and CDR2 is SMNVEV (reference sequence). V trimming: 3 bases; J trimming: 5 bases; junction bases outside the gene matches: 16.